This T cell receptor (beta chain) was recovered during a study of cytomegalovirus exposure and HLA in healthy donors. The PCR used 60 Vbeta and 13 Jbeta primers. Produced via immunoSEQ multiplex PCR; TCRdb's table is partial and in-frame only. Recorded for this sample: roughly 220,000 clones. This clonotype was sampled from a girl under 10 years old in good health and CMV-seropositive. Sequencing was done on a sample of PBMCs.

For the CDR3, the DNA is TGTGCCAGCAGCTTGGGGACAGCCTTTCTCTCTGGGGCCAACGTCCTGACTTTC. Its protein product is CASSLGTAFLSGANVLTF. V is TRBV5-4 and J is TRBJ2-6; weak D call: TRBD1 (6 bases). The germline V gene has CDR1 SGHNT and CDR2 YYREEE (reference sequence). The CDR3 loop spans 18 amino acids. Trimming shortened V by 0 bases and J by 0 bases, and 13 bases separated the two germline ends.